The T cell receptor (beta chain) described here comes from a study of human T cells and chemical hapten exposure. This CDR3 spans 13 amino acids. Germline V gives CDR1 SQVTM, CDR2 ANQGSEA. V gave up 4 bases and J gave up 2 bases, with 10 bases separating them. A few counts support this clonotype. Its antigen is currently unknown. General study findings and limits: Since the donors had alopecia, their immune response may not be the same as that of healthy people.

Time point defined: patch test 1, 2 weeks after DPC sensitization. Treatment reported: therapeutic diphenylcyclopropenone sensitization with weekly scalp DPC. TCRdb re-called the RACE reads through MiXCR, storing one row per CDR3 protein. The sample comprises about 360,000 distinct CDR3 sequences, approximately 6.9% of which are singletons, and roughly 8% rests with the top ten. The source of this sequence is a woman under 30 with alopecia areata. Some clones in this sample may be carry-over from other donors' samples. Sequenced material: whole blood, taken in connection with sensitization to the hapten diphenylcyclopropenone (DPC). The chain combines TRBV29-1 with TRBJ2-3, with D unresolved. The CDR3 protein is CSVGGPSTDTQYF. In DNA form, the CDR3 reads TGCAGCGTTGGGGGTCCTTCCACAGATACGCAGTATTTT.